This TCR beta chain was captured by sequencing in a study of siplizumab effects on memory and regulatory T cells. Study-wide results and caveats: The majority of clones, roughly 80-96% of proliferating CD4+ or CD8+ clones, lacked an assignable naive or memory phenotype. The study found that mappable alloreactive CD4+ clones averaged approximately 69% Treg-derived with siplizumab and 25% to 30% in controls. The mapping of alloreactive clones to unstimulated subsets covered only a minor fraction of them.

Of note for this clone: Its specificity is not known.

Germline loops: CDR1 MNHEY, CDR2 SVGAGI. The CDR3 is 15 amino acids. V was shortened by 5 bases and J by 11 bases, with 24 bases between the two germline ends. Per sample, 80,000 to 100,000 TCR templates underwent assay. Sequenced by immunoSEQ multiplex PCR; TCRdb stores in-frame clones only, minus some. Among approximately 110,000 clones listed, around 93% were seen once. The sequence came from a human donor in good health. This chain links TRBV6-5 with TRBJ1-1, with D hard to call. Sequencing used CD4+ T cells sorted from blood. CDR3: CASSAFPGFDSKAFF. Written as DNA, the CDR3 is TGTGCCAGCAGTGCCTTCCCGGGATTCGATTCGAAGGCTTTCTTT.